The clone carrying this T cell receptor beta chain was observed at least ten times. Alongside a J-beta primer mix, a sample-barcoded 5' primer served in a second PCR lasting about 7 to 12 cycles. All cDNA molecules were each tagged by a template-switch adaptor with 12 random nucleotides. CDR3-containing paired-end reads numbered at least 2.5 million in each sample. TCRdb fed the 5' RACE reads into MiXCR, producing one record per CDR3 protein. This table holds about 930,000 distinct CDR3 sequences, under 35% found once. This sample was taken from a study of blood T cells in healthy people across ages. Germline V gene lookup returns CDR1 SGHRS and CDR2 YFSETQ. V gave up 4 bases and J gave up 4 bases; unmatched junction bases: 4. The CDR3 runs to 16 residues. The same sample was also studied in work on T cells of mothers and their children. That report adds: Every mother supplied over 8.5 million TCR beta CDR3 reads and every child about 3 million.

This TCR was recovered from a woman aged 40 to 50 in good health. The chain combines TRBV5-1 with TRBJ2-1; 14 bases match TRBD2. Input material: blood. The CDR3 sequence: CASSMRTSGGYNEQFF. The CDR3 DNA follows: TGCGCCAGCAGCATGAGGACTAGCGGGGGGTACAATGAGCAGTTCTTC. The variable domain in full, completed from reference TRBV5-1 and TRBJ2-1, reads KAGVTQTPRYLIKTRGQQVTLSCSPISGHRSVSWYQQTPGQGLQFLFEYFSETQRNKGNFPGRFSGRQFSNSRSEMNVSTLELGDSALYLCASSMRTSGGYNEQFFGPGTRLTVL.